Listed below are T cell receptor beta chains from one sample, sequenced in a study of cytomegalovirus exposure and HLA in healthy donors. Profiling relied on immunoSEQ multiplex PCR, and the TCRdb table lists in-frame clones only, not all of them. The table lists about 130,000 clones, around 73% of them singletons, with 1.3% to 1.5% in the top ten. The specimen sequenced was PBMCs. The receptor source for this set is a female donor in good health and CMV-seronegative. The CDR3 runs from the conserved cysteine through the conserved F or W. D genes are given only for firm matches. Expanded clones get a size class; other rows say once, few or many, or leave the size out.

cdr3_length: 15; d_call: TRBD1; j_call: TRBJ1-5; clone_size: NA; v_call: TRBV7-2; cdr3_nt: TGTGCCAGCAGCTTACAGGGGGCTGGTGTTCAGCCCCAGCATTTT; cdr3_aa: CASSLQGAGVQPQHF
cdr3_length: 18; d_call: NA; j_call: TRBJ2-4; clone_size: NA; v_call: TRBV5-6; cdr3_nt: TGTGCCAGCAGCTCAAAGGCCCGGGACTTCTTAGCCAAAAACATTCAGTACTTC; cdr3_aa: CASSSKARDFLAKNIQYF
cdr3_length: 14; d_call: NA; j_call: TRBJ1-5; clone_size: NA; v_call: TRBV28; cdr3_nt: TGTGCCAGCAGTTTAGGGCAGGGGAATCAGCCCCAGCATTTT; cdr3_aa: CASSLGQGNQPQHF
cdr3_length: 19; d_call: TRBD2; j_call: TRBJ2-3; clone_size: few; v_call: TRBV5-4; cdr3_nt: TGTGCCAGCAGCAAAGGGACTAGCGGGACCACCCGTTTCACAGATACGCAGTATTTT; cdr3_aa: CASSKGTSGTTRFTDTQYF
cdr3_length: 13; d_call: NA; j_call: TRBJ1-2; clone_size: NA; v_call: TRBV19; cdr3_nt: TGTGCCAGTAGTATGGGGGGGGGCTTCGACTACACCTTC; cdr3_aa: CASSMGGGFDYTF
cdr3_length: 14; d_call: NA; j_call: TRBJ1-1; clone_size: few; v_call: TRBV2; cdr3_nt: TGTGCCAGCAGTGATAACAGGAGGAACACTGAAGCTTTCTTT; cdr3_aa: CASSDNRRNTEAFF
cdr3_length: 15; d_call: TRBD2; j_call: TRBJ2-3; clone_size: few; v_call: TRBV29-1; cdr3_nt: TGCAGCGTTCAGGGTTTAGCGGGGGGCACAGATACGCAGTATTTT; cdr3_aa: CSVQGLAGGTDTQYF
cdr3_length: 16; d_call: NA; j_call: TRBJ1-1; clone_size: once; v_call: TRBV12-5; cdr3_nt: TGTGCTAGTGGTTTGGTAAATGGCCCGAAAGTATTCGGGGCTTTCTTT; cdr3_aa: CASGLVNGPKVFGAFF
cdr3_length: 11; d_call: NA; j_call: TRBJ2-7; clone_size: NA; v_call: TRBV7-9; cdr3_nt: TGTGCCAGCAGCTCGTACTACGAGCAGTACTTC; cdr3_aa: CASSSYYEQYF
cdr3_length: 14; d_call: NA; j_call: TRBJ2-7; clone_size: many; v_call: TRBV4-3; cdr3_nt: TGCGCCAGCAGCCAAGAAGGGGACATCTACGAGCAGTACTTC; cdr3_aa: CASSQEGDIYEQYF
cdr3_length: 11; d_call: NA; j_call: TRBJ1-4; clone_size: NA; v_call: TRBV20-1; cdr3_nt: TGCAGTGCTAGGAGAAATGAAAAACTGTTTTTT; cdr3_aa: CSARRNEKLFF
cdr3_length: 17; d_call: NA; j_call: TRBJ1-4; clone_size: NA; v_call: TRBV6-1; cdr3_nt: TGTGCCAGCAGTGAAGCGGGACTAATATACCCTAATGAAAAACTGTTTTTT; cdr3_aa: CASSEAGLIYPNEKLFF
cdr3_length: 16; d_call: NA; j_call: TRBJ2-7; clone_size: NA; v_call: TRBV19; cdr3_nt: TGTGCCAGTAGTATGGTGGTCGGAGGATTGGCCTACGAGCAGTACTTC; cdr3_aa: CASSMVVGGLAYEQYF
cdr3_length: 14; d_call: TRBD2; j_call: TRBJ2-3; clone_size: NA; v_call: TRBV11-3; cdr3_nt: TGTGCCAGCAGCCCCGGGACTAACACAGATACGCAGTATTTT; cdr3_aa: CASSPGTNTDTQYF
cdr3_length: 13; d_call: NA; j_call: TRBJ1-6; clone_size: NA; v_call: TRBV25-1; cdr3_nt: TGTGCCAGCAGCCCTATTAGTAATTCACCCCTCCACTTT; cdr3_aa: CASSPISNSPLHF
cdr3_length: 13; d_call: NA; j_call: TRBJ2-7; clone_size: once; v_call: TRBV7-8; cdr3_nt: TGTGCCAGCAGCTTGGCCGACTACTACGAGCAGTACTTC; cdr3_aa: CASSLADYYEQYF
cdr3_length: 13; d_call: NA; j_call: TRBJ1-5; clone_size: NA; v_call: TRBV19; cdr3_nt: TGTGCCAGTAGTATCAGGGCTAATCAGCCCCAGCATTTT; cdr3_aa: CASSIRANQPQHF
cdr3_length: 13; d_call: NA; j_call: TRBJ1-2; clone_size: NA; v_call: TRBV29-1; cdr3_nt: TGCAGCGTTTCCGGGACTTTCAACTATGGCTACACCTTC; cdr3_aa: CSVSGTFNYGYTF